This T cell receptor (beta chain) was obtained from a study of T cell responses to AZD1222 COVID-19 vaccine. With V trimmed by 3 bases and J by 7 bases, 5 bases remained unmatched. The germline CDR1 and CDR2 sequences are SEHNR and FQNEAQ (reference sequence). The CDR3 sequence is 14 residues long. Study-wide results and limits: Baseline seropositivity characterized only six AZD1222 recipients. Clonal diversity may have been underestimated, and the donors were mostly white British, with more females than males. Dominant at 160-218 and 743-854, vaccine-associated CD4 TCRs also spanned spike. Spike-specific TCR depth and breadth grew after two AZD1222 doses.

Assay used: immunoSEQ multiplex PCR; TCRdb lists only in-frame clones, some missing. Of over 75,000 clones detected, 87% appear once; the ten largest clones hold approximately 10%. Comments on this clone: Its antigen is unidentified.

V gene TRBV7-9 combines with J gene TRBJ2-2; 7 bases line up with TRBD1. The clonotype was recovered from an adult who received the AZD1222 COVID-19 vaccine. Sequenced material: peripheral blood, taken 28 days after the second AZD1222 dose. This chain's CDR3 is CASSFNRGGGELFF. DNA of the CDR3: TGTGCCAGCAGCTTCAACAGGGGCGGCGGGGAGCTGTTTTTT.